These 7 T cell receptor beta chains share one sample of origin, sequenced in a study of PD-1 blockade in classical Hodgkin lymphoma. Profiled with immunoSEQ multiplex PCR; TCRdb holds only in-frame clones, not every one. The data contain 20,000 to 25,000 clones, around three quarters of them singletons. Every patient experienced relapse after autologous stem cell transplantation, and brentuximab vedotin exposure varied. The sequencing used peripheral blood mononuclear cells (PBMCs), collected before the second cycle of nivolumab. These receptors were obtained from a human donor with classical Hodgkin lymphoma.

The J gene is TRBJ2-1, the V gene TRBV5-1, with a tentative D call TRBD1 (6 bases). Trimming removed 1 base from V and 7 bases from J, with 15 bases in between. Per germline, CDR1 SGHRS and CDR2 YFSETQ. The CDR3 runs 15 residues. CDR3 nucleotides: TGCGCCAGCAGCTTGTCCTCAGGGGAGCTGAATGAGCAGTTCTTC. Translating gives CASSLSSGELNEQFF.

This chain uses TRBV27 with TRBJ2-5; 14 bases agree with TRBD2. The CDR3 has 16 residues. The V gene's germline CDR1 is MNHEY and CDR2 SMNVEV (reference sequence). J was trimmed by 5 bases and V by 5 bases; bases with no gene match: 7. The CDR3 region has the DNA TGTGCCAGCAGTGCCAGGACTAGCGGGGGGCGGGAGACCCAGTACTTC. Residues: CASSARTSGGRETQYF.

CDR3 in DNA: TGTGCCAGCAGCTTGGACGGCGAATCCGGGACAGGGCGCGGAAACACCATATATTTT. Translation gives CASSLDGESGTGRGNTIYF. The chain is built from TRBV7-2 and TRBJ1-3, with 9 nucleotides matching TRBD1. This CDR3 is built from 19 residues. The trim removed 3 bases at V and 4 bases at J, leaving 16 bases unmatched. The germline gives CDR1 SGHTA, CDR2 FQGNSA. The variable domain in full, with the rest retrieved from reference TRBV7-2 and TRBJ1-3, is GAGVSQSPSNKVTEKGKDVELRCDPISGHTALYWYRQSLGQGLEFLIYFQGNSAPDKSGLPSDRFSAERTGGSVSTLTIQRTQQEDSAVYLCASSLDGESGTGRGNTIYFGEGSWLTVV.

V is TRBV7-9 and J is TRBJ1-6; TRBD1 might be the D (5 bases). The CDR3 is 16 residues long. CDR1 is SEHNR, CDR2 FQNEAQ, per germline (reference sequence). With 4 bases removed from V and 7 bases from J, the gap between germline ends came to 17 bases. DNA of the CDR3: TGTGCCAGCAGCTCGCCCGGAGCAGGGCCAAATTCACCCCTCCACTTT. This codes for CASSSPGAGPNSPLHF.

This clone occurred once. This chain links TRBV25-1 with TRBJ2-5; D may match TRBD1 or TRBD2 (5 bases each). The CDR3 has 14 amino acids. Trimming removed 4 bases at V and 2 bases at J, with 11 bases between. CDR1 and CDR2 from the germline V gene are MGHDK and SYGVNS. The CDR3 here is CASSVGGIQETQYF. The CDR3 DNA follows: TGTGCCAGCAGTGTTGGGGGTATTCAAGAGACCCAGTACTTC.

In DNA form, the CDR3 reads TGTGCCAGCAGCCGGGGGGCTTCTTATCAGCCCCAGCATTTT. This sequence encodes CASSRGASYQPQHF. The rearrangement uses TRBV5-6 and TRBJ1-5; D may be TRBD1 (6 bases). This CDR3 has 14 amino acids. V shed 4 bases and J shed 5 bases, with 13 bases lying between them. In germline, CDR1 is SGHDT, CDR2 YYEEEE. The variable domain in full, with the rest retrieved from reference TRBV5-6 and TRBJ1-5, is DAGVTQSPTHLIKTRGQQVTLRCSPKSGHDTVSWYQQALGQGPQFIFQYYEEEERQRGNFPDRFSGHQFPNYSSELNVNALLLGDSALYLCASSRGASYQPQHFGDGTRLSIL.

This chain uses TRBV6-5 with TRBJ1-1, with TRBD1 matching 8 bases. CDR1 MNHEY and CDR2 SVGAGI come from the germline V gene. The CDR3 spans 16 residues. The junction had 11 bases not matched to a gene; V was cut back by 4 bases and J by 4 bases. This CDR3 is CASSFTPTTGGTEAFF. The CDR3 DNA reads TGTGCCAGCAGTTTCACGCCTACCACAGGGGGCACTGAAGCTTTCTTT.